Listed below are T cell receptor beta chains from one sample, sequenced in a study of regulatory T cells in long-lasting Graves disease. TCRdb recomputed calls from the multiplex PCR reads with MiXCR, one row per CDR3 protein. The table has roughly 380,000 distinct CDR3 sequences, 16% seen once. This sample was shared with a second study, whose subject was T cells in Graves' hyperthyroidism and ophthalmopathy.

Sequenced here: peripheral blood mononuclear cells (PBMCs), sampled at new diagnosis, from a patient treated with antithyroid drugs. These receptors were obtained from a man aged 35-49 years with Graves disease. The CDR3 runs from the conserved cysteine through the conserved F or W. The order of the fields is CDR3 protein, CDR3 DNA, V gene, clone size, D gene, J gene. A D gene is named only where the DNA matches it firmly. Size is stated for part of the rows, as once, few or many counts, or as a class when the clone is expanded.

CDR3 protein: CATGGQNEQFF
CDR3 DNA: TGTGCCACCGGGGGGCAGAATGAGCAGTTCTTC
V gene: TRBV24-1
clone size: few
D gene: -
J gene: TRBJ2-1

CDR3 protein: CASSLDWQETQYF
CDR3 DNA: TGTGCCAGCAGTTTAGACTGGCAAGAGACCCAGTACTTC
V gene: TRBV12-3/TRBV12-4
clone size: -
D gene: -
J gene: TRBJ2-5

CDR3 protein: CASRRGLAGNNEQFF
CDR3 DNA: TGTGCCAGCAGACGGGGACTAGCGGGGAACAATGAGCAGTTCTTC
V gene: TRBV12-3/TRBV12-4
clone size: many
D gene: TRBD2
J gene: TRBJ2-1

CDR3 protein: CATSRDRGHNSPLHF
CDR3 DNA: TGTGCCACCAGCAGAGATCGGGGTCATAATTCACCCCTCCACTTT
V gene: TRBV15
clone size: many
D gene: -
J gene: TRBJ1-6

CDR3 protein: CSAGLLTGGEKLFF
CDR3 DNA: TGCAGTGCTGGCCTCCTGACAGGGGGCGAGAAACTGTTTTTT
V gene: TRBV20-1
clone size: -
D gene: TRBD1
J gene: TRBJ1-4

CDR3 protein: CASSGGTGGYPYGYTF
CDR3 DNA: TGCGCCAGCAGCGGGGGGACAGGGGGCTACCCCTATGGCTACACCTTC
V gene: TRBV5-1
clone size: -
D gene: TRBD1
J gene: TRBJ1-2

CDR3 protein: CASSESHSSYNEQFF
CDR3 DNA: TGTGCCAGCAGTGAAAGCCACAGCTCCTACAATGAGCAGTTCTTC
V gene: TRBV6-1
clone size: few
D gene: -
J gene: TRBJ2-1

CDR3 protein: CASSSTQLSGRTTDTQYF
CDR3 DNA: TGTGCCAGCAGCTCAACCCAGCTTAGCGGGAGAACCACAGATACGCAGTATTTT
V gene: TRBV5-5
clone size: -
D gene: TRBD2
J gene: TRBJ2-3

CDR3 protein: CASNRGTSGGAATDTQYF
CDR3 DNA: TGTGCCAGCAATCGGGGGACTAGCGGGGGGGCAGCAACAGATACGCAGTATTTT
V gene: TRBV6-1
clone size: many
D gene: TRBD2
J gene: TRBJ2-3

CDR3 protein: CSAPTGGGQETQYF
CDR3 DNA: TGCAGTGCTCCTACAGGGGGCGGCCAAGAGACCCAGTACTTC
V gene: TRBV20-1
clone size: many
D gene: TRBD1
J gene: TRBJ2-5

CDR3 protein: CASSQTDNSNQPQHF
CDR3 DNA: TGTGCCAGCAGCCAGACAGACAATAGCAATCAGCCCCAGCATTTT
V gene: TRBV9
clone size: many
D gene: -
J gene: TRBJ1-5

CDR3 protein: CTWGESSHNEQFF
CDR3 DNA: TGTACCTGGGGGGAAAGCTCCCACAATGAGCAGTTCTTC
V gene: TRBV30
clone size: few
D gene: -
J gene: TRBJ2-1

CDR3 protein: CASSFYRDQREQYF
CDR3 DNA: TGTGCCAGCAGTTTTTACAGGGATCAAAGGGAGCAGTACTTC
V gene: TRBV12-3/TRBV12-4
clone size: few
D gene: -
J gene: TRBJ2-7

CDR3 protein: CASSLDYGEKLFF
CDR3 DNA: TGTGCCAGCAGCTTAGACTACGGGGAAAAACTGTTTTTT
V gene: TRBV7-3
clone size: -
D gene: -
J gene: TRBJ1-4

CDR3 protein: CASSLPGTGVYNEQFF
CDR3 DNA: TGTGCCAGCAGCTTGCCTGGGACAGGGGTCTACAATGAGCAGTTCTTC
V gene: TRBV12-3/TRBV12-4
clone size: many
D gene: TRBD1
J gene: TRBJ2-1

CDR3 protein: CASSIWGNTEAFF
CDR3 DNA: TGTGCCAGTAGTATCTGGGGGAACACTGAAGCTTTCTTT
V gene: TRBV19
clone size: -
D gene: -
J gene: TRBJ1-1

CDR3 protein: CASCPGGQIYEQYF
CDR3 DNA: TGTGCCAGCTGCCCAGGGGGCCAGATCTACGAGCAGTACTTC
V gene: TRBV28
clone size: many
D gene: TRBD1
J gene: TRBJ2-7

CDR3 protein: CASRGTGRGELFF
CDR3 DNA: TGTGCCAGCAGGGGGACAGGTCGCGGGGAGCTGTTTTTT
V gene: TRBV2
clone size: many
D gene: TRBD1
J gene: TRBJ2-2

CDR3 protein: CASSPQEVYGYTF
CDR3 DNA: TGTGCCAGCAGCCCCCAGGAGGTCTATGGCTACACCTTC
V gene: TRBV7-9
clone size: -
D gene: -
J gene: TRBJ1-2

CDR3 protein: CSAVGAGTSGAGDTQYF
CDR3 DNA: TGCAGTGCTGTGGGGGCAGGGACTAGCGGGGCTGGAGATACGCAGTATTTT
V gene: TRBV20-1
clone size: -
D gene: TRBD2
J gene: TRBJ2-3

CDR3 protein: CATQNPAKNIQYF
CDR3 DNA: TGTGCCACCCAGAATCCTGCCAAAAACATTCAGTACTTC
V gene: TRBV10-3
clone size: few
D gene: -
J gene: TRBJ2-4

CDR3 protein: CASSAPTLGPGQQYF
CDR3 DNA: TGTGCCAGCAGCGCACCAACATTAGGCCCGGGACAGCAGTACTTC
V gene: TRBV7-2
clone size: many
D gene: -
J gene: TRBJ2-7

CDR3 protein: CASSFAGGAWNTEAFF
CDR3 DNA: TGTGCCAGCAGCTTTGCAGGGGGCGCCTGGAACACTGAAGCTTTCTTT
V gene: TRBV7-9
clone size: -
D gene: TRBD1
J gene: TRBJ1-1

CDR3 protein: CASSWSRLLNTEAFF
CDR3 DNA: TGTGCCAGCAGCTGGTCCAGGCTACTGAACACTGAAGCTTTCTTT
V gene: TRBV7-2
clone size: many
D gene: -
J gene: TRBJ1-1

CDR3 protein: CASSLGQGVDGYTF
CDR3 DNA: TGTGCCAGCAGTCTCGGACAGGGTGTAGATGGCTACACCTTC
V gene: TRBV12-3/TRBV12-4
clone size: -
D gene: TRBD1
J gene: TRBJ1-2

CDR3 protein: CAHLDRGLTGELFF
CDR3 DNA: TGTGCCCACCTGGACAGGGGGCTGACCGGGGAGCTGTTTTTT
V gene: TRBV28
clone size: many
D gene: TRBD1
J gene: TRBJ2-2

CDR3 protein: CAWSVGFYEQYF
CDR3 DNA: TGTGCCTGGAGTGTGGGCTTTTACGAGCAGTACTTC
V gene: TRBV30
clone size: many
D gene: -
J gene: TRBJ2-7

CDR3 protein: CASSLDASPQHF
CDR3 DNA: TGTGCCAGCAGCTTAGACGCAAGTCCCCAGCATTTT
V gene: TRBV7-9
clone size: -
D gene: -
J gene: TRBJ1-5

CDR3 protein: CASSSDYYEQYF
CDR3 DNA: TGTGCCAGCAGCTCGGACTATTACGAGCAGTACTTC
V gene: TRBV7-2
clone size: many
D gene: -
J gene: TRBJ2-7

CDR3 protein: CASSFGTGGVTEAFF
CDR3 DNA: TGTGCCAGCAGCTTCGGGACAGGGGGTGTAACTGAAGCTTTCTTT
V gene: TRBV5-6
clone size: -
D gene: TRBD1
J gene: TRBJ1-1

CDR3 protein: CASIGRGVATYNEQFF
CDR3 DNA: TGTGCCAGCATCGGGAGGGGGGTGGCGACCTACAATGAGCAGTTCTTC
V gene: TRBV2
clone size: -
D gene: TRBD2
J gene: TRBJ2-1

CDR3 protein: CASSDDRGGTDTQYF
CDR3 DNA: TGCGCCAGCAGCGACGACAGGGGAGGCACAGATACGCAGTATTTT
V gene: TRBV5-1
clone size: many
D gene: TRBD1
J gene: TRBJ2-3

CDR3 protein: CASSLNDFGNQPQHF
CDR3 DNA: TGTGCCAGCAGCTTGAACGATTTTGGCAATCAGCCCCAGCATTTT
V gene: TRBV5-1
clone size: many
D gene: -
J gene: TRBJ1-5

CDR3 protein: CASSQVASGGYEQYF
CDR3 DNA: TGTGCCAGCAGCCAAGTGGCTAGCGGGGGCTACGAGCAGTACTTC
V gene: TRBV4-2
clone size: many
D gene: TRBD2
J gene: TRBJ2-7

CDR3 protein: CASSDFLVSGVDEQFF
CDR3 DNA: TGTGCCAGCAGTGATTTTCTGGTTTCGGGGGTGGATGAGCAGTTCTTC
V gene: TRBV2
clone size: many
D gene: -
J gene: TRBJ2-1

CDR3 protein: CASSQDGRVTEAFF
CDR3 DNA: TGTGCCAGCAGCCAAGATGGGCGGGTCACTGAAGCTTTCTTT
V gene: TRBV3-1
clone size: many
D gene: -
J gene: TRBJ1-1

CDR3 protein: CASSESETGLNRGQPQHF
CDR3 DNA: TGTGCCAGCAGTGAGTCCGAGACAGGGTTGAATAGGGGTCAGCCCCAGCATTTT
V gene: TRBV2
clone size: many
D gene: TRBD1
J gene: TRBJ1-5

CDR3 protein: CAIGLAYEQYF
CDR3 DNA: TGTGCCATCGGCCTCGCCTACGAGCAGTACTTC
V gene: TRBV2
clone size: few
D gene: -
J gene: TRBJ2-7

CDR3 protein: CASSQDRTGTNTEAFF
CDR3 DNA: TGTGCCAGCAGCCAAGATAGGACAGGGACGAACACTGAAGCTTTCTTT
V gene: TRBV3-1
clone size: few
D gene: TRBD1
J gene: TRBJ1-1

CDR3 protein: CASSPTGGAGANVLTF
CDR3 DNA: TGCGCCAGCAGCCCGACAGGGGGCGCTGGGGCCAACGTCCTGACTTTC
V gene: TRBV5-1
clone size: few
D gene: TRBD1
J gene: TRBJ2-6

CDR3 protein: CASSYSQTSWSSYEQYF
CDR3 DNA: TGTGCCAGCAGTTACTCCCAGACTAGCTGGAGCTCCTACGAGCAGTACTTC
V gene: TRBV6-9
clone size: -
D gene: TRBD2
J gene: TRBJ2-7

CDR3 protein: CASSLISSHTDSNQPQHF
CDR3 DNA: TGTGCCAGCAGCTTAATTTCGTCCCATACAGATAGCAATCAGCCCCAGCATTTT
V gene: TRBV7-9
clone size: few
D gene: -
J gene: TRBJ1-5

CDR3 protein: CASKQETNEQYF
CDR3 DNA: TGCGCCAGTAAACAGGAGACGAACGAGCAGTACTTC
V gene: TRBV10-1
clone size: few
D gene: -
J gene: TRBJ2-7

CDR3 protein: CACQEGLDEQFF
CDR3 DNA: TGTGCCTGCCAGGAGGGTTTGGATGAGCAGTTCTTC
V gene: TRBV7-9
clone size: many
D gene: -
J gene: TRBJ2-1

CDR3 protein: CASSQLDRNGYTF
CDR3 DNA: TGCGCCAGCAGCCAACTAGACCGAAATGGCTACACCTTC
V gene: TRBV4-1
clone size: few
D gene: -
J gene: TRBJ1-2

CDR3 protein: CASSLEGSGYGYTF
CDR3 DNA: TGCGCCAGCAGCCTGGAAGGATCGGGGTATGGCTACACCTTC
V gene: TRBV5-1
clone size: -
D gene: -
J gene: TRBJ1-2

CDR3 protein: CASSPHGGQETQYF
CDR3 DNA: TGTGCCAGCTCACCACACGGGGGACAAGAGACCCAGTACTTC
V gene: TRBV18
clone size: many
D gene: -
J gene: TRBJ2-5